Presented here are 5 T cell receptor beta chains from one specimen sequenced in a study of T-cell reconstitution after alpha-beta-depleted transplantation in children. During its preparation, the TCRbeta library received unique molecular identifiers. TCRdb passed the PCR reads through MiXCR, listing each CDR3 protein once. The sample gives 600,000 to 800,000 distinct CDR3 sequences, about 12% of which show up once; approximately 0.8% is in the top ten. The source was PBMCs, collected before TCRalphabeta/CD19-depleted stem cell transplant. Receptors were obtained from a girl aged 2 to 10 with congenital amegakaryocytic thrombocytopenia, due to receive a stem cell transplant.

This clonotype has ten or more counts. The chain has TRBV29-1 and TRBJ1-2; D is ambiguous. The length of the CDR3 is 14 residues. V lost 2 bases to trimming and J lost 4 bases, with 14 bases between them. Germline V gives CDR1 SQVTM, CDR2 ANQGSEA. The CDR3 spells CSVETPGLFYGYTF. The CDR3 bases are TGCAGCGTTGAAACTCCCGGACTGTTCTATGGCTACACCTTC.

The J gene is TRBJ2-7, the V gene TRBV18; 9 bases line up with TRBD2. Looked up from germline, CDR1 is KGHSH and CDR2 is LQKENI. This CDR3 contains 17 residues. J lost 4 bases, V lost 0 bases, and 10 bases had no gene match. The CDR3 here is CASSPPGAGGGNYEQYF. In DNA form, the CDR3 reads TGTGCCAGCTCACCACCGGGAGCGGGAGGAGGCAATTACGAGCAGTACTTC.

Here the CDR3 reads CSAPNQGEKLFF. The CDR3 coding sequence is TGCAGTGCTCCCAATCAAGGAGAAAAACTGTTTTTT. The V gene is TRBV20-1, the J gene TRBJ1-4; the D is unclear. V was clipped by 5 bases and J by 8 bases, with 12 bases between them. This CDR3 is 12 amino acids long. Germline assignment: CDR1 DFQATT and CDR2 SNEGSKA (reference sequence).

The CDR3, as DNA: TGCAGTGCCGCCGGAGGGGGAGAGACCCAGTACTTC. Its protein is CSAAGGGETQYF. V is TRBV20-1 and J is TRBJ2-5, with D possibly being TRBD1 or TRBD2 (6 bases each). Germline V gene lookup returns CDR1 DFQATT and CDR2 SNEGSKA (reference sequence). The CDR3 consists of 12 residues. The germline V and J ends were trimmed by 6 bases and 4 bases, with 12 bases remaining between them.

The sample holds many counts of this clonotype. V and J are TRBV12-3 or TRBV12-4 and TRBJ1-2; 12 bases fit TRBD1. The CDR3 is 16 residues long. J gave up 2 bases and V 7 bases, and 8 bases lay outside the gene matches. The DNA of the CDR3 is TGTGCCAGCACCATGGGACAGGGGGCTGCGAACTATGGCTACACCTTC. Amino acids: CASTMGQGAANYGYTF.